Below are 13 T cell receptor beta chains sequenced from a single sample in a study of lymphopenia after photon versus proton radiotherapy. The table came from immunoSEQ multiplex PCR; TCRdb's copy has only in-frame clones and leaves some out. The sample records 10,000 to 15,000 clones, roughly 90% being singletons. The starting material was peripheral blood, obtained from a patient treated with proton-based radiotherapy. All receptors derive from a man aged 55-75 years with pancreatic cancer.

This clone was seen once. The chain joins TRBV11-2 to TRBJ2-3; unclear D gene. The CDR3 runs to 14 residues. Between the trimmed V and J ends, which lost 7 bases and 2 bases, there was a span of 13 bases. Germline CDR1 and CDR2: SGHAT and FQNNGV. DNA for the CDR3: TGTGCCAGCATGACCATCCCTTCCACAGATACGCAGTATTTT. Amino acid sequence: CASMTIPSTDTQYF.

This clone was recorded once. The chain recombines TRBV7-9 with TRBJ2-5; no clear D gene. The DNA end favors TRBJ2-7, so the J call may be wrong. The CDR3 has 11 amino acids. From germline, CDR1 is SEHNR and CDR2 FQNEAQ (reference sequence). CDR3 region: CASSPNIEQYF. The CDR3 DNA follows: TGTGCCAGCAGCCCCAACATCGAGCAGTACTTC.

The rearrangement joins TRBV7-2 to TRBJ1-1, with D possibly matching TRBD1 (5 bases). CDR3 length: 14 residues. V gave up 5 bases and J gave up 4 bases, with 14 bases separating them. Per germline, CDR1 SGHTA and CDR2 FQGNSA. The CDR3 bases are TGTGCCAGCAGCCAGGGAGGCTCGAGCACTGAAGCTTTCTTT. It encodes CASSQGGSSTEAFF. Complete variable domain (other parts from reference TRBV7-2 and TRBJ1-1): GAGVSQSPSNKVTEKGKDVELRCDPISGHTALYWYRQSLGQGLEFLIYFQGNSAPDKSGLPSDRFSAERTGGSVSTLTIQRTQQEDSAVYLCASSQGGSSTEAFFGQGTRLTVV.

The table lists this clone with a count of one. This chain connects TRBV7-2 to TRBJ2-1; 9 nucleotides match TRBD2. The CDR3 has 17 amino acids. Looked up from germline, CDR1 is SGHTA and CDR2 is FQGNSA. J was trimmed by 0 bases and V by 5 bases; bases with no gene match: 8. The CDR3 coding sequence is TGTGCCAGCAGCCGACTAGCGGCCTCTAGCTCCTACAATGAGCAGTTCTTC. Amino acids: CASSRLAASSSYNEQFF.

The CDR3 DNA is TGCGCCAGCAGCCCCGGTGATGGGCCGGGAAGCCGCACAGATACGCAGTATTTT. As protein: CASSPGDGPGSRTDTQYF. The gene calls are TRBV5-1 and TRBJ2-3, with D possibly TRBD2 on 5 matching bases. The CDR3 is made up of 18 amino acids. The V gene lost 4 bases and the J gene lost 1 base, with 22 bases spanning the gap. From germline, CDR1 is SGHRS and CDR2 YFSETQ.

This rearrangement joins TRBV19 to TRBJ2-5; no reliable D call. The germline V gene has CDR1 LNHDA and CDR2 SQIVND (reference sequence). This CDR3 region has 13 residues. Trimming took off 3 bases at V and 2 bases at J, with 7 bases between the two ends. The CDR3 region is CASSMNGQETQYF. For the CDR3, the DNA is TGTGCCAGTAGTATGAACGGGCAAGAGACCCAGTACTTC.

The chain joins TRBV5-1 to TRBJ1-1; TRBD1 is a possible D gene (5 bases). The germline V gene encodes CDR1 SGHRS and CDR2 YFSETQ. V was clipped by 0 bases and J by 5 bases, with 11 bases between them. CDR3 size: 14 residues. The CDR3 is CASSLESGGTEAFF. CDR3 bases: TGCGCCAGCAGCTTGGAGTCTGGGGGGACTGAAGCTTTCTTT.

This chain links TRBV11-3 with TRBJ2-1; 12 bases agree with TRBD2. Germline CDR1 is SGHNT and CDR2 is YENEEA. With 3 bases clipped from V and 6 bases from J, the junction kept 3 bases outside the gene matches. CDR3 length: 15 residues. CDR3 nucleotides: TGTGCCAGCAGCTTGACTAGCGGGAGCCTCAATGAGCAGTTCTTC. Its protein product is CASSLTSGSLNEQFF.

The chain is built from TRBV10-1 and TRBJ2-3; D remains unclear. Deletions cut 3 bases from V and 4 bases from J, with 11 bases between. Germline CDR1 and CDR2: WNHNN and SYGVQD (reference sequence). CDR3 length: 14 amino acids. DNA of the CDR3: TGCGCCAGCAGTGACTCGACCCGGGCAGATACGCAGTATTTT. This translates into CASSDSTRADTQYF.

J is TRBJ1-1 and V is TRBV23-1; 9 bases are shared with TRBD1. TRBV23-1 has ORF status, its function being uncertain. This CDR3 has 17 residues. Trimming took 4 bases from V and 4 from J; bases not matched to a gene: 13. CDR3 amino acids: CASSRLGQGLCSTEAFF. The CDR3 DNA reads as TGCGCCAGCAGTCGACTGGGACAGGGTCTTTGCTCCACTGAAGCTTTCTTT.

CDR3 region: CASSLEGQGGTGELFF. CDR3 coding DNA: TGTGCCAGCAGCCTGGAAGGACAGGGGGGCACCGGGGAGCTGTTTTTT. The chain employs TRBV11-1 and TRBJ2-2, with 10 bases aligning to TRBD1. CDR1 and CDR2 (germline): SGHAT, FQDESV (reference sequence). V gave up 5 bases and J gave up 4 bases; unmatched junction bases: 7. The CDR3 runs 16 residues.

The chain carries TRBV11-2 and TRBJ2-5; D is ambiguous. The better agreement between TRBJ2-7 and the DNA end casts doubt on the J call. CDR1 and CDR2 from the germline V gene are SGHAT and FQNNGV. This CDR3 has 14 residues. CDR3 nucleotide sequence: TGTGCCAGCAGCCCCACAGAGAGCTCCTACGAGCAGTACTTC. Protein sequence: CASSPTESSYEQYF.

The chain employs TRBV10-3 and TRBJ2-7; D may be TRBD2 (6 bases). The CDR3 extends over 15 amino acids. The V end was cut by 1 base, the J end by 9 bases, with 19 bases between. The germline gives CDR1 ENHRY, CDR2 SYGVKD. This CDR3 reads CAISEWSSVTLGQYF. For the CDR3, the DNA is TGTGCCATCAGTGAGTGGTCTAGCGTTACGTTAGGGCAGTACTTC.